Included here is one TCR beta chain sequence, with context. The antigen remains undetermined. This sample is part of a study of graft-versus-host responses after intestinal transplantation. The overall study: Recipients received multivisceral, liver-intestinal, or isolated intestinal transplants.

TCRdb keeps only in-frame clones here, not all; method: immunoSEQ multiplex PCR. The table lists under 65,000 clones, about 94% of them singletons. V was trimmed by 9 bases and J by 2 bases, leaving 12 bases between them. The germline V gene encodes CDR1 LNHDA and CDR2 SQIVND (reference sequence). There are 13 residues in the CDR3. The clonotype was recovered from a human donor who was the organ donor for an intestinal transplant. This chain connects TRBV19 to TRBJ2-3; possible D gene TRBD1, 5 bases. Here the sequenced sample was unstimulated CD4+ T cells sorted from spleen or lymph node cells, taken before transplant. The CDR3 sequence: CASRSGSTDTQYF. In DNA form, the CDR3 reads TGTGCCAGCCGGTCAGGGTCCACAGATACGCAGTATTTT.